This T cell receptor beta chain was profiled in a study of monozygotic twins with inflammatory bowel disease (dated by TCRdb to the late 2010s). Describing the broader study: A total of about 28 monozygotic twin pairs were included in the full study, comprising nine German pairs (four IBD-concordant, five IBD-discordant) and 19 IBD-discordant Danish pairs. The search for disease-associated traits relied mainly on comparing IBD patients with their genetically identical healthy co-twins within discordant pairs. Each individual had, on average, about 151 000 unique TCRalpha sequences and 181 000 unique TCRbeta sequences available for analysis. Overall study outcomes, separate from this receptor: No single strong signal or clonotype linked to IBD turned up in the results, so the idea that one exists was not supported. The analysis was unable to tell different T cell subtypes apart. IBD patients had lower TCRbeta repertoire diversity, measured by the inverse Simpson index, than their healthy co-twins. Because patients received different immunosuppressive treatments, the repertoires may have picked up extra background noise and variability between individuals. Fewer clonotypes were shared with other individuals by IBD patients than by healthy twins, most markedly in patients showing signs of disease activity. Repertoire similarity did not differ between concordant and discordant twins, which could be due to limited statistical power.

Details on this clonotype: What this receptor recognizes is not known.

From each donor, a roughly 2.5 ml peripheral blood sample was collected into PAXgene tubes and stored at -80 degrees C. Total RNA was isolated from whole blood with the PAXgene blood miRNA kit on an automated QIAcube, without T cell sorting. Peripheral blood from monozygotic twin pairs concordant or discordant for inflammatory bowel disease was subjected to deep TCRalpha and TCRbeta repertoire profiling with unique molecular barcoding. Smoking habits were recorded for all twin pairs, and individuals were classified as current, former or never smokers. From the cysteine up to the phenylalanine, the CDR3 has a length of 17 residues. A DNA sequence was not provided. Receptor amplification or capture employed 5' RACE. For each TCR library, 3,500 to 4,000 ng of total RNA was used. For each sample, cDNA was synthesized in eight separate reactions using SMARTScribe reverse transcriptase. During cDNA synthesis, template switching was used to introduce unique molecular identifiers that contained a 6-nucleotide sample barcode. Amplification of TCRalpha and TCRbeta cDNA involved two nested PCRs of 16 and 9 cycles, and each PCR was followed by bead purification. Before amplification, cDNA was treated with uracil DNA-glycosylase and purified using the QIAquick PCR purification kit. The second PCR was the step at which Illumina TruSeq-compatible adapters and sample-specific barcodes were added. Library quality and concentration were assessed using TapeStation and Qubit, and about 5.2 ng of each library was pooled. Sequencing of the pooled libraries was done on an Illumina HiSeq2500 single-index Rapid Run using custom sequencing primers and 2 x 100 bp reads. On the study's bioinformatics: PCR and sequencing errors were corrected by UMI-based consensus assembly using MiGEC version 1.2.6. V(D)J alignment, clonotype assembly and CDR3 extraction were performed with MiXCR version 2.1.1. To normalise gene usage, clonotype sharing and MAIT/NKT TCR abundance, the analysis used the top 1000, 10 000 and 20 000 clonotypes per sample. After downsampling to 27 000 UMIs, diversity was calculated as the inverse Simpson index using the vegan R package. Paired Mann-Whitney U tests on discordant twin pairs were used, with Benjamini-Hochberg multiple-testing correction. After the reads were reprocessed by TCRdb, one entry was made per CDR3 protein sequence, with no DNA. TCRdb's processing, not the study's, gives the V and J calls here. The table for this sample records approximately 330,000 distinct CDR3 sequences. 2% of the sample rests with the top ten.

The sample comprised blood. This sequence was found in a human donor with ulcerative colitis or Crohn's disease, or a healthy co-twin of an affected twin (not recorded which). The sequence links TRBV21-1 to TRBJ1-5; TCRdb names TRBD1, which stays unverified in the absence of DNA. TRBV21-1 represents a pseudogene. This receptor carries the CDR3 CASSKEAGDCSNQPQHF.